This T cell receptor (beta chain) is drawn from a study of blood T cells in healthy people across ages. Looked up from germline, CDR1 is DFQATT and CDR2 is SNEGSKA (reference sequence). This CDR3 region has 13 residues. The ends were cut back, 3 bases at V and 2 bases at J, with 10 bases in the middle. Notes on the study in general: There was no known CMV status for donors, so expanded clonotype changes were possibly confounded.

This clonotype was seen a handful of times. The antigen is not known. Through a sample-barcoded 5' primer and a J-beta primer mix, a second PCR was run for roughly 6 to 11 cycles. TCRdb passed the 5' RACE reads through MiXCR, listing each CDR3 protein once. The sample records fewer than 1,200,000 distinct CDR3 sequences, around 25% being singletons. The data also belong to a second study, concerning T cells of mothers and their children.

The chain employs TRBV20-1 and TRBJ1-2; unclear D gene. This TCR came from a girl aged 2-10 years in good health. Material for sequencing was blood. DNA of the CDR3: TGCAGTGCTAGTTATTCTGGGAACTATGGCTACACCTTC. The encoded protein is CSASYSGNYGYTF.